This entry is about one T cell receptor (beta chain). A CD45RA-negative memory subset and a CD45RA+ naive subset were separated from the CD4+ cells. The repertoire was sequenced with immunoSEQ multiplex PCR; TCRdb's copy has only in-frame clones and lacks some. The sample holds around 700,000 clones; less than 80% are singletons and the top ten take 1.5% to 2%. The sample originates from a study of shared clonotypes between healthy human individuals. The V gene lost 11 bases and the J gene lost 0 bases, with 13 bases spanning the gap. This CDR3 region has 14 residues. Germline V gene sequence: CDR1 MNHNY, CDR2 SVGAGI (reference sequence).

This chain uses TRBV6-6 with TRBJ2-2; D is ambiguous. Sequenced: memory CD4+ T cells sorted from blood. The sample's subset: CD45RA-negative fraction. The clonotype originates from a woman aged 25-40 years in good health. DNA of the CDR3: TGTGCCCCTCAAGAACACTCGAACACCGGGGAGCTGTTTTTT. Its protein is CAPQEHSNTGELFF.